This T cell receptor beta chain emerged from a study of blood T cell repertoires in COVID-19. Overall study context: Sites across the United States, Italy and Spain contributed samples from acute and convalescent COVID-19.

Sequencing was performed with immunoSEQ multiplex PCR; in TCRdb, only in-frame clones are kept and a portion is missing. Among about 210,000 clones listed, 75% to 85% were seen once. Trimming took 2 bases from V and 3 from J, leaving 11 bases between them. Germline CDR1 and CDR2: SGHTA and FQGTGA. There are 15 residues in the CDR3. This sequence originates from a human donor in a cohort sampled during active COVID-19. The genes are TRBV7-3 and TRBJ2-1; D unresolved. The sequenced sample was peripheral blood. The CDR3 loop reads CASSLPNPIYNEQFF. The CDR3 DNA reads as TGTGCCAGCAGCTTACCTAATCCGATCTACAATGAGCAGTTCTTC.